What follows are 17 T cell receptor beta chains derived from one specimen sequenced in a study of blood T cells in healthy people across ages. Sample-barcoded 5' priming and a J-beta primer mix drove a second PCR of 7 to 11 cycles. TCRdb re-called the 5' RACE reads with MiXCR, one entry per CDR3 protein. The table lists more than 1 million distinct CDR3 sequences, around 43% of them singletons, with 15% to 20% in the top ten. Sequenced sample: blood. The source is a woman in her sixties or seventies in good health.

The V call is TRBV13, the J call TRBJ2-1; D is perhaps TRBD2 (7 bases). The J call may be faulty, since TRBJ2-7 better matches the DNA end. The CDR3 is made up of 15 amino acids. Germline-derived CDR1 and CDR2 are PRHDT and FYEKMQ (reference sequence). CDR3 region: CASRGGGSVYNEQYF. The DNA of the CDR3 is TGTGCCAGCAGGGGGGGCGGGAGTGTCTACAATGAGCAGTACTTC.

This clonotype was picked up a small number of times. This rearrangement joins TRBV18 to TRBJ2-7; TRBD1 is a possible D gene (6 bases). CDR1 is KGHSH and CDR2 is LQKENI in the germline V gene. V was trimmed by 3 bases and J by 2 bases, leaving 17 bases between them. The CDR3 loop spans 16 amino acids. CDR3 loop: CASSPPPGHGTYEQYF. CDR3 coding DNA: TGTGCCAGCTCACCCCCTCCGGGACACGGAACCTACGAGCAGTACTTC.

This chain links TRBV11-1 with TRBJ2-1; D perhaps matches TRBD2 (5 bases). CDR3 length equals 14 residues. The ends were cut back, 8 bases at V and 1 base at J, with 12 bases in the middle. Germline V CDR1 and CDR2: SGHAT, FQDESV (reference sequence). CDR3 sequence (DNA): TGTGCCAGCGCGGAGGAGGTTTCCTACAATGAGCAGTTCTTC. Its translation is CASAEEVSYNEQFF.

This chain links TRBV29-1 with TRBJ2-1; 7 bases are shared with TRBD1. This CDR3 is 12 amino acids long. Germline CDR1 reads SQVTM; CDR2 reads ANQGSEA. The trim removed 7 bases at V and 13 bases at J, leaving 13 bases unmatched. CDR3 loop: CSGGTAKETQFF. The CDR3 bases are TGCAGCGGGGGGACAGCGAAAGAGACCCAGTTCTTC.

This clonotype was detected only a few times. The chain couples TRBV4-1 to TRBJ1-2; 8 bases line up with TRBD1. Unmatched junction bases numbered 6, after V lost 0 bases and J lost 3 bases. The CDR3 runs 16 residues. CDR1 and CDR2 (germline): MGHRA, YSYEKL. CDR3 sequence: CASSQDPGQGDYGYTF. The DNA for the CDR3 is TGCGCCAGCAGCCAAGATCCCGGACAGGGAGACTATGGCTACACCTTC.

A note on this clonotype: Just one base apart from a much larger clone, this may be a read error. V gene TRBV7-3 combines with J gene TRBJ2-3, with D possibly being TRBD2 (6 bases). This CDR3 spans 13 amino acids. Trimming removed 4 bases at V and 5 bases at J, with 10 bases between. Germline V gives CDR1 SGHTA, CDR2 FQGTGA. CDR3 nucleotide sequence: TGTGCCAGCAGCTCGGACGGGGGAGATACGCAGTATTTT. This translates into CASSSDGGDTQYF.

Regarding this clonotype: At one of its ends the junction is not consistent with the germline gene, which may arise from a read error. The V gene is TRBV3-1, the J gene TRBJ2-7; tentative D call: TRBD2 (5 bases). This CDR3 is 15 amino acids long. The germline V gene has CDR1 LGHDT and CDR2 YNNKEL (reference sequence). In DNA, the CDR3 is TGTGCCAGCAGCCCGCGTCAGCGGAGCTCCTACAAGCAGTACTTC. This encodes CASSPRQRSSYKQYF.

The V gene is TRBV20-1, the J gene TRBJ1-2; tentatively, D is TRBD1 (5 bases). This CDR3 has 18 residues. Trimming removed 0 bases from V and 2 bases from J, with 22 bases in between. The V gene's germline CDR1 is DFQATT and CDR2 SNEGSKA (reference sequence). Here the CDR3 DNA reads TGCAGTGCTAGAGATAATCGTCCCCTACAGGAATTGAACTATGGCTACACCTTC. It is translated as CSARDNRPLQELNYGYTF.

This clonotype was detected a few times. CDR3 in amino acids: CASSVGDIYEQYF. In DNA form, the CDR3 reads TGTGCCAGCAGCGTAGGAGACATCTACGAGCAGTACTTC. The chain recombines TRBV9 with TRBJ2-7; no definite D call. The germline CDR1 and CDR2 sequences are SGDLS and YYNGEE. The CDR3 loop spans 13 amino acids. V gave up 0 bases and J gave up 3 bases, with 7 bases separating them.

The V gene is TRBV5-1, the J gene TRBJ1-1, with TRBD1 matching 7 bases. The CDR3 has 16 residues. CDR1 is SGHRS, CDR2 YFSETQ, per germline. With V trimmed by 3 bases and J by 2 bases, 10 bases remained unmatched. The CDR3 is CASSYRDSKYNTEAFF. CDR3 nucleotides: TGCGCCAGCAGCTACCGGGACAGTAAGTACAACACTGAAGCTTTCTTT.

V gene TRBV29-1 combines with J gene TRBJ1-4, with TRBD1 matching 8 bases. V was clipped by 7 bases and J by 4 bases; unmatched bases: 11. The CDR3 consists of 15 residues. Germline V gives CDR1 SQVTM, CDR2 ANQGSEA. Written as DNA, the CDR3 is TGCAGCGCCTCCCTTGGACAGGGAGTTAATGAAAAACTGTTTTTT. It translates to CSASLGQGVNEKLFF. Combining the CDR3 with reference TRBV29-1 and TRBJ1-4 gives the whole variable domain SAVISQKPSRDICQRGTSLTIQCQVDSQVTMMFWYRQQPGQSLTLIATANQGSEATYESGFVIDKFPISRPNLTFSTLTVSNMSPEDSSIYLCSASLGQGVNEKLFFGSGTQLSVL.

There are a few counts of this clonotype. The V and J genes are TRBV20-1 and TRBJ2-7; D call uncertain. Germline V gene lookup returns CDR1 DFQATT and CDR2 SNEGSKA (reference sequence). The CDR3 has 13 residues. V was clipped by 6 bases and J by 6 bases, with 18 bases between them. The CDR3 DNA follows: TGCAGTGCCAAGTCCCTAGTCGTGGGCGAGCAGTACTTC. Translating it yields CSAKSLVVGEQYF.

There are a few counts of this clonotype. This may come from a read error, since a much larger clone is one base off. V is TRBV5-1 and J is TRBJ2-1; TRBD2 matches at 7 bases. The DNA end lines up better with TRBJ2-7; the J call may be wrong. The CDR3 length is 14 residues. Germline CDR1 SGHRS, CDR2 YFSETQ. CDR3 region: CASSLTSAYNEQYF. CDR3 in DNA: TGCGCCAGCAGCTTGACTAGCGCATACAATGAGCAGTACTTC.

The rearrangement uses TRBV6-6 and TRBJ2-1, with D possibly matching TRBD1 (6 bases). Between the trimmed V and J ends, which lost 9 bases and 4 bases, there was a span of 13 bases. The CDR3 has 13 residues. Per the germline V gene, CDR1 is MNHNY and CDR2 is SVGAGI (reference sequence). CDR3 sequence reads: CARSGTGYNEQFF. The CDR3 bases are TGTGCCAGAAGCGGAACAGGGTACAATGAGCAGTTCTTC.

This clonotype was counted only a few times. The chain has TRBV2 and TRBJ2-7, with 7 bases lining up with TRBD2. With 2 bases clipped from V and 9 bases from J, the junction kept 13 bases outside the gene matches. In germline, CDR1 is SNHLY, CDR2 FYNNEI. The CDR3 length is 15 residues. CDR3 in amino acids: CASSELGLNVRGQYF. The CDR3 DNA sequence: TGTGCCAGCAGTGAATTGGGACTAAATGTGAGAGGGCAGTACTTC.

The rearrangement links TRBV9 to TRBJ2-3, with unresolved D. The CDR3 totals 14 residues. The germline V gene encodes CDR1 SGDLS and CDR2 YYNGEE. V lost 0 bases to trimming and J lost 7 bases, with 12 bases between them. CDR3 loop: CASSVDPLLYTQYF. The CDR3 DNA sequence: TGTGCCAGCAGCGTAGACCCTCTCCTCTATACGCAGTATTTT.

This clonotype was counted many times. The chain has TRBV6-5 and TRBJ2-3, with D perhaps given as TRBD1 or TRBD2 (5 bases each). This CDR3 region has 13 residues. Trimming took off 10 bases at V and 4 bases at J, with 15 bases between the two ends. The germline V gene has CDR1 MNHEY and CDR2 SVGAGI. CDR3 amino acids: CATLGPLADTQYF. CDR3 coding DNA: TGTGCCACTTTGGGACCTTTAGCAGATACGCAGTATTTT.